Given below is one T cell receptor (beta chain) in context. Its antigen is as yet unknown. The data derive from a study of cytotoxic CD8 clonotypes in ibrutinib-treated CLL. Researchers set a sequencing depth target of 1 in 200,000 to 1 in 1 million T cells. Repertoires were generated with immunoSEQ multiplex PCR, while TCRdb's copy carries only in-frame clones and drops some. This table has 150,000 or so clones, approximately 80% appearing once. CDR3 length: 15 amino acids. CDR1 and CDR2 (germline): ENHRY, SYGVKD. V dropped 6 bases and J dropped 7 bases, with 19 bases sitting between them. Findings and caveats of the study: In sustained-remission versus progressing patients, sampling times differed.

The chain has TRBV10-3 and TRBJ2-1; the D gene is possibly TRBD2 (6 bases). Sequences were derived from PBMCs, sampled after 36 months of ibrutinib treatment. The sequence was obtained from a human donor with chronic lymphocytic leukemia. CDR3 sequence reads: CAIRDYASDGNEQFF. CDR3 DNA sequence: TGTGCCATCAGAGATTATGCTAGCGACGGGAATGAGCAGTTCTTC.